These T cell receptor beta chains were read from a single sample in a study of blood T cell repertoires in COVID-19. TCRdb's copy holds only in-frame clones and misses some; the assay was immunoSEQ multiplex PCR. The sample records 60,000 to 90,000 clones, around 72% being singletons. Sequencing was performed on peripheral blood. These receptors were obtained from a human donor with acute or convalescent COVID-19. The donor label of this sample is uncertain. CDR3s include the opening cysteine and the closing phenylalanine or tryptophan. D genes are given only for firm matches. Expanded clones are given a class, and other clones once, few, many or no size at all.

J | size | V | D | CDR3 | DNA
TRBJ2-2 | few | TRBV19 | TRBD2 | CASSRTTLAGVNTGELFF | TGTGCCAGTAGTCGAACGACACTAGCGGGGGTTAACACCGGGGAGCTGTTTTTT
TRBJ2-1 | - | TRBV13 | - | CASSIYSYNEQFF | TGTGCCAGCAGCATCTACTCCTACAATGAGCAGTTCTTC
TRBJ2-7 | - | TRBV2 | TRBD1 | CASSEASFPRGYEQYF | TGTGCCAGCAGTGAGGCGTCCTTCCCCAGGGGGTACGAGCAGTACTTC
TRBJ2-7 | - | TRBV12-3/TRBV12-4 | - | CASSLLTDYEQYF | TGTGCCAGCAGTTTACTGACAGATTACGAGCAGTACTTC
TRBJ2-1 | few | TRBV19 | TRBD2 | CASSDRLAGYNEQFF | TGTGCCAGTAGTGATAGACTAGCGGGGTACAATGAGCAGTTCTTC
TRBJ2-3 | - | TRBV19 | - | CASSRGHTDTQYF | TGTGCCAGTAGTCGGGGTCACACAGATACGCAGTATTTT
TRBJ1-4 | - | TRBV18 | - | CASSPGEGRKLFF | TGTGCCAGCTCACCAGGGGAGGGTAGAAAACTGTTTTTT
TRBJ1-5 | - | TRBV29-1 | - | CSVETGYNQPQHF | TGCAGCGTTGAGACAGGTTATAATCAGCCCCAGCATTTT
TRBJ2-2 | few | TRBV6-4 | TRBD1 | CARGTGIGELFF | TGTGCCAGGGGGACAGGGATCGGGGAGCTGTTTTTT
TRBJ2-3 | - | TRBV3-1/TRBV3-2 | TRBD2 | CASSDSGAADTQYF | TGTGCCAGCAGCGATAGCGGGGCCGCAGATACGCAGTATTTT
TRBJ1-1 | - | TRBV4-1 | TRBD1 | CASSQATGGNTEAFF | TGCGCCAGCAGCCAGGCCACAGGGGGGAACACTGAAGCTTTCTTT
TRBJ2-3 | - | TRBV5-1 | TRBD2 | CASSLRTGGGAGADTQYF | TGCGCCAGCAGCTTGAGAACCGGCGGGGGGGCCGGAGCAGATACGCAGTATTTT
TRBJ1-1 | - | TRBV6-2/TRBV6-3 | - | CASSLTYTNTEAFF | TGTGCCAGCAGCCTAACATACACGAACACTGAAGCTTTCTTT
TRBJ2-1 | few | TRBV10-3 | - | CAISDVEGAYNEQFF | TGTGCCATCAGTGACGTCGAGGGAGCCTACAATGAGCAGTTCTTC
TRBJ2-1 | - | TRBV28 | TRBD1 | CASRAGTGYNEQFF | TGTGCCAGCAGGGCCGGGACAGGTTACAATGAGCAGTTCTTC
TRBJ2-3 | - | TRBV2 | TRBD1 | CASKKGQAIDTQYF | TGTGCCAGTAAAAAGGGACAGGCCATAGATACGCAGTATTTT
TRBJ1-3 | - | TRBV5-1 | - | CASSGGETYSGNTIYF | TGCGCCAGCAGCGGGGGGGAGACCTACTCTGGAAACACCATATATTTT
TRBJ2-2 | once | TRBV27 | TRBD2 | CASSRFRGGAGTGELFF | TGTGCCAGCAGTAGATTTCGCGGGGGGGCCGGGACCGGGGAGCTGTTTTTT
TRBJ1-3 | few | TRBV7-6 | - | CASSRTANSGNTIYF | TGTGCCAGCAGCCGGACAGCAAACTCTGGAAACACCATATATTTT
TRBJ2-1 | - | TRBV5-1 | - | CASSLLRNNEQFF | TGCGCCAGCAGTCTTCTGAGGAACAATGAGCAGTTCTTC
TRBJ1-2 | few | TRBV6-1 | - | CASSENQGYYGYTF | TGTGCCAGCAGTGAGAATCAGGGATACTATGGCTACACCTTC
TRBJ1-2 | few | TRBV7-2 | - | CASSFGQNYGYTF | TGTGCCAGCAGCTTCGGACAAAACTATGGCTACACCTTC
TRBJ1-1 | few | TRBV4-1 | TRBD1 | CASSPRTGGSNEAFF | TGCGCCAGCAGCCCTCGGACAGGGGGGTCAAATGAAGCTTTCTTT
TRBJ1-1 | - | TRBV30 | - | CASLGYLRGEAFF | TGTGCCTCCCTCGGGTATTTGCGTGGCGAAGCTTTCTTT
TRBJ1-2 | - | TRBV6-5 | - | CASSLRYGGDGYTF | TGTGCCAGCAGTCTCCGCTATGGGGGGGATGGCTACACCTTC
TRBJ2-3 | once | TRBV29-1 | TRBD1 | CSVKSTGGGTDTQYF | TGCAGCGTCAAATCGACAGGGGGTGGCACAGATACGCAGTATTTT
TRBJ2-1 | - | TRBV29-1 | TRBD1 | CSVNRDRGGSEQFF | TGCAGCGTAAACCGGGACAGGGGTGGGAGTGAGCAGTTCTTC
TRBJ1-4 | few | TRBV5-6 | - | CASSFGQREKLFF | TGTGCCAGCAGCTTCGGACAGCGTGAAAAACTGTTTTTT
TRBJ2-3 | - | TRBV27 | TRBD2 | CASSLEAGGTLTDTQYF | TGTGCCAGCAGTTTAGAGGCGGGAGGAACGTTGACAGATACGCAGTATTTT
TRBJ2-5 | - | TRBV7-2 | TRBD2 | CASSLDQTSGFETQYF | TGTGCCAGCAGCTTAGATCAGACTAGCGGGTTCGAGACCCAGTACTTC
TRBJ2-1 | - | TRBV4-1 | - | CASSQDPGGNEQFF | TGCGCCAGCAGCCAAGACCCCGGTGGTAATGAGCAGTTCTTC
TRBJ1-2 | - | TRBV5-1 | TRBD1 | CASSRQGERDGYTF | TGCGCCAGCAGCCGCCAGGGGGAACGGGACGGCTACACCTTC
TRBJ2-3 | - | TRBV7-9 | TRBD1 | CASSRDRGVRTDTQYF | TGTGCCAGCAGCCGAGACAGGGGAGTACGGACAGATACGCAGTATTTT
TRBJ1-5 | - | TRBV6-6 | TRBD1 | CASRWTGGWQPQHF | TGTGCCAGCAGGTGGACAGGGGGATGGCAACCCCAGCATTTT
TRBJ1-4 | - | TRBV13 | - | CASSRRGAGEKLFF | TGTGCCAGCAGCCGCCGGGGGGCAGGGGAAAAACTGTTTTTT
TRBJ2-4 | - | TRBV28 | - | CASSLSAGLAKNIQYF | TGTGCCAGCAGTTTATCCGCCGGACTAGCCAAAAACATTCAGTACTTC
TRBJ1-4 | - | TRBV4-2 | TRBD1 | CASSQSARDRNEKLFF | TGTGCCAGCAGCCAATCCGCCCGGGACAGGAATGAAAAACTGTTTTTT
TRBJ2-6 | - | TRBV6-2/TRBV6-3 | TRBD1 | CASSTLRQGVLSGANVLTF | TGTGCCAGCAGTACCCTCCGACAGGGGGTACTCTCTGGGGCCAACGTCCTGACTTTC
TRBJ2-1 | - | TRBV9 | TRBD2 | CASSALAGDYNEQFF | TGTGCCAGCAGCGCACTAGCGGGGGACTACAATGAGCAGTTCTTC
TRBJ2-3 | - | TRBV27 | - | CASSSKSTDTQYF | TGTGCCAGCAGTTCTAAGAGCACAGATACGCAGTATTTT
TRBJ2-3 | - | TRBV28 | TRBD2 | CASSFLGGRRTDTQYF | TGTGCCAGCAGTTTCCTCGGGGGGAGGCGTACAGATACGCAGTATTTT
TRBJ2-2 | - | TRBV6-1 | - | CASSEADRRVGELFF | TGTGCCAGCAGTGAAGCTGATCGACGGGTCGGGGAGCTGTTTTTT
TRBJ2-3 | - | TRBV5-5 | TRBD2 | CASSQPRGASTDTQYF | TGTGCCAGCAGTCAACCGCGGGGGGCTAGCACAGATACGCAGTATTTT
TRBJ1-3 | - | TRBV3-1/TRBV3-2 | - | CASSQVRRTVSGNTIYF | TGTGCCAGCAGCCAAGTGAGGCGGACTGTCTCTGGAAACACCATATATTTT
TRBJ2-3 | - | TRBV11-2 | - | CASSHETGGVDTQYF | TGTGCCAGCAGCCATGAAACAGGGGGGGTGGATACGCAGTATTTT
TRBJ1-3 | few | TRBV7-6 | - | CASSLESGTGNTIYF | TGTGCCAGCAGCTTAGAGTCTGGGACAGGAAACACCATATATTTT
TRBJ1-5 | few | TRBV6-1 | TRBD1 | CASSEAAGTGVAQPQHF | TGTGCCAGCAGTGAAGCGGCCGGGACAGGGGTGGCACAGCCCCAGCATTTT
TRBJ2-3 | few | TRBV9 | TRBD2 | CASSVDFTSGTSTDTQYF | TGTGCCAGCAGCGTAGACTTCACTAGCGGAACTAGCACAGATACGCAGTATTTT
TRBJ2-1 | - | TRBV6-5 | - | CASSYSWEPNYNEQFF | TGTGCCAGCAGTTACTCGTGGGAGCCTAATTACAATGAGCAGTTCTTC